This T cell receptor (beta chain) was profiled in a study of cytomegalovirus exposure and HLA in healthy donors. Study-wide results and limits: The study recorded about 160 TCR beta chains that were cytomegalovirus-associated. That first-cohort TCR clusters tended to co-occur in the approximately 120 validation repertoires was found in a later analysis. There were some public TCRs occurring in many donors, but most TCR sequences were rare.

The table came from immunoSEQ multiplex PCR; TCRdb's copy has only in-frame clones and leaves some out. The table has a few hundred thousand clones, 70% to 90% seen once. Notes on this clone: The antigen is unknown.

This clonotype was obtained from a woman between 18 and 29 years old in good health and CMV-seronegative. Source material: PBMCs.

CDR3 sequence (DNA): TGCGCCAGCAGCCGCCCTGAGGGTTCCTACGAGCAGTACTTC. It specifies CASSRPEGSYEQYF. This chain connects TRBV5-1 to TRBJ2-7; D is possibly TRBD2 (5 bases). The CDR3 sequence is 14 residues long. V lost 4 bases to trimming and J lost 1 base, with 12 bases between them. The germline V gene has CDR1 SGHRS and CDR2 YFSETQ.